This T cell receptor (beta chain) comes out of a study of OX40 agonist ivuxolimab in advanced cancers. The wider study: Three patients showed partial responses: one hepatocellular carcinoma and two cutaneous melanoma cases.

General study results and limits: The study did not work out the antigen specificity of the expanded peripheral T cells. Clonal expansion among partial responders at 0.1-3.0 mg/kg ranked near the lowest.

Generated by immunoSEQ multiplex PCR, the TCRdb table keeps only in-frame clones and is missing some. The sample includes tens of thousands of clones, 75% to 90% of them seen just once. In the case of this clone: The target antigen is unknown.

V shed 3 bases and J shed 5 bases, with 17 bases lying between them. Germline lookup yields CDR1 MGHDK and CDR2 SYGVNS. This CDR3 is 15 amino acids long. The TCR was taken from an adult with an advanced solid tumor such as melanoma, head and neck, liver or kidney cancer. Sequencing used CD4+ or CD8+ T cells sorted from blood, obtained in a trial of the OX40 agonist ivuxolimab. V is TRBV25-1 and J is TRBJ2-7, with TRBD1 as a possible D gene (6 bases). CDR3 in amino acids: CASSDRTGLNDEQYF. In DNA form, the CDR3 reads TGTGCCAGCAGTGACCGTACAGGGTTGAACGACGAGCAGTACTTC.